This entry is about one T cell receptor beta chain. Clones were sequenced by immunoSEQ multiplex PCR, and TCRdb holds only the in-frame ones, with some missing. The sample lists roughly 100,000 clones, about four fifths occurring once. The data were obtained in a study of blood T cell repertoires in COVID-19. Study overall: COVID-19 samples, acute and convalescent, were from the United States, Italy and Spain. T cells, B-cell-depleted T cells, or PBMCs provided the cDNA or gDNA that served as material.

The germline gives CDR1 SNHLY, CDR2 FYNNEI. The V end lost 5 bases, the J end lost 9 bases, and 10 bases lay between the germline ends. The CDR3 spans 12 residues. Sample: peripheral blood. This TCR was recovered from a man aged 55-75 years with acute or convalescent COVID-19. The V gene is TRBV2, the J gene TRBJ2-2; D unclear. This CDR3 is CASSPRSWELFF. The CDR3 nucleotides read TGTGCCAGCAGTCCCCGGTCGTGGGAGCTGTTTTTT. The whole variable domain, filled in from reference TRBV2 and TRBJ2-2, reads EPEVTQTPSHQVTQMGQEVILRCVPISNHLYFYWYRQILGQKVEFLVSFYNNEISEKSEIFDDQFSVERPDGSNFTLKIRSTKLEDSAMYFCASSPRSWELFFGEGSRLTVL.